This TCR beta chain was sequenced during a study of T cell repertoires in cytomegalovirus infection. The wider study: Carrying CMV and the relevant HLA type showed in public TCR beta signatures.

Trimming took 3 bases from V and 4 from J, leaving 9 bases between them. This CDR3 has 13 residues. CDR1 and CDR2 (germline): MGHDK, SYGVNS. Study-wide results and caveats: Predominance within the ex vivo response was attributable to HLA-C-restricted CMV-specific TCR beta clonotypes. People with CMV and the relevant HLA were identified by cumulative public TCR beta family frequency.

TCRdb called the reads again in MiXCR, with one record for every CDR3 protein. The profile shows about 230,000 distinct CDR3 sequences, roughly 22% of them singletons. Remarks on this clonotype: Its antigen is not known.

Sequenced material: CD8+ T cells from PBMCs. The chain has TRBV25-1 and TRBJ1-2, with D possibly TRBD1 on 6 matching bases. The receptor's source is a human donor in good health (CMV status not recorded). Some clones in this sample may be carry-over from other donors' samples. The CDR3 DNA reads TGTGCCAGCAGTGAGGGGGGCTTCTATGGCTACACCTTC. This codes for CASSEGGFYGYTF.